This T cell receptor (beta chain) was documented in a study of T cell responses to AZD1222 COVID-19 vaccine. V shed 2 bases, J shed 0 bases, and the junction held 6 bases outside the gene matches. The CDR3 consists of 17 residues. CDR1 and CDR2 (germline): SEHNR, FQNEAQ (reference sequence). Study-level points and caveats: White British donors predominated, females outnumbered males, and clonal diversity was possibly underestimated.

Produced via immunoSEQ multiplex PCR; TCRdb's table is partial and in-frame only. This sample yields about 81,000 clones, of which less than 95% are seen a single time; 5.4% belongs to the top ten. This clone was detected once. Its antigen is unidentified. Second-dose intervals near 4 or 12 weeks were combined. The TCR comes from an adult who received the AZD1222 COVID-19 vaccine. This chain joins TRBV7-9 and TRBJ2-7; 11 positions match TRBD1. The sequencing here drew on peripheral blood, taken 28 days after the second AZD1222 dose. The CDR3 protein is CASSLTPGTGGSYEQYF. The DNA of the CDR3 is TGTGCCAGCAGCTTAACGCCCGGGACAGGGGGCTCCTACGAGCAGTACTTC.